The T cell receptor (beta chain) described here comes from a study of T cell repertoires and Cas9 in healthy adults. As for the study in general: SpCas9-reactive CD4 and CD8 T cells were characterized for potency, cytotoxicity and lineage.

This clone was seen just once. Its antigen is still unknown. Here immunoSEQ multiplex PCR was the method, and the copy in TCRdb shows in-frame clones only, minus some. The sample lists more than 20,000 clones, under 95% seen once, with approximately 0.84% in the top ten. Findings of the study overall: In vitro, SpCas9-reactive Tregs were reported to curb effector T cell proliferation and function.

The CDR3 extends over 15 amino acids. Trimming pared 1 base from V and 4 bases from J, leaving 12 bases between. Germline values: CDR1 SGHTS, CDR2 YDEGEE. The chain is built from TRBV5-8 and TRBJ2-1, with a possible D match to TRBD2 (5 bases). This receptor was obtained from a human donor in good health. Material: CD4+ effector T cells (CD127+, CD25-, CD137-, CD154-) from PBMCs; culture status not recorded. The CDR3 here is CASSLMGRAYNEQFF. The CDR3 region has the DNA TGTGCCAGCAGCTTGATGGGGAGAGCTTACAATGAGCAGTTCTTC. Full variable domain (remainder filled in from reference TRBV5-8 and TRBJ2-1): EAGVTQSPTHLIKTRGQQATLRCSPISGHTSVYWYQQALGLGLQFLLWYDEGEERNRGNFPPRFSGRQFPNYSSELNVNALELEDSALYLCASSLMGRAYNEQFFGPGTRLTVL.